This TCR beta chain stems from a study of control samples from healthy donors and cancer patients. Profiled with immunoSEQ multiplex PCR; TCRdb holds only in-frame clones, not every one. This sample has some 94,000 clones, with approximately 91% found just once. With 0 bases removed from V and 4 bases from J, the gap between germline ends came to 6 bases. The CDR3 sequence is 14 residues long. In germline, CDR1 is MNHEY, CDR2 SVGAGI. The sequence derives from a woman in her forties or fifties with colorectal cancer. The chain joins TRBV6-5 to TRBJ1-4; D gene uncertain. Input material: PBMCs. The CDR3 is CASSYSSGNEKLFF. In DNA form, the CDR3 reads TGTGCCAGCAGTTACTCTTCGGGTAATGAAAAACTGTTTTTT.